This T cell receptor (beta chain) was sequenced during a study of neurological immune-mediated disorders. Via MiXCR, TCRdb re-called the 5' RACE reads, giving one row per CDR3 protein. The sample holds tens of thousands of distinct CDR3 sequences, roughly an eighth seen once. The time point here: longitudinal time-point 1 (baseline). In its sample, this clonotype was seen many times. The TCR originated in a female donor with HTLV-1-associated myelopathy (HAM/TSP). Material for sequencing was PBMCs.

In nucleotides, the CDR3 is TGCGCCAGCAGTCCTCAGGACAGGGGGTGGACTGAAGCTTTCTTT. Protein sequence: CASSPQDRGWTEAFF. The rearrangement links TRBV23-1 to TRBJ1-1, with 10 bases matching TRBD1. TRBV23-1 belongs to the ORF category, with a function that is uncertain. This CDR3 contains 15 residues. J gave up 5 bases and V 4 bases, and 7 bases lay outside the gene matches.